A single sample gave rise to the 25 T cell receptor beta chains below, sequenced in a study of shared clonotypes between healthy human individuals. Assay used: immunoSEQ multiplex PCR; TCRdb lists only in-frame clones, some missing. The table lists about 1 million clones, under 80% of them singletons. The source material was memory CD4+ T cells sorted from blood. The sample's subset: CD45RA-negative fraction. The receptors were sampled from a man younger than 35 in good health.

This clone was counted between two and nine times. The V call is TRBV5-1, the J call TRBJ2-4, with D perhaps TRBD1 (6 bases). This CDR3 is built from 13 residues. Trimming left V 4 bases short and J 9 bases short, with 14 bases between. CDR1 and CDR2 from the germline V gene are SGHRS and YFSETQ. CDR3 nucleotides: TGCGCCAGCAGCCAAATACTAGGGGGCATTCAGTACTTC. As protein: CASSQILGGIQYF.

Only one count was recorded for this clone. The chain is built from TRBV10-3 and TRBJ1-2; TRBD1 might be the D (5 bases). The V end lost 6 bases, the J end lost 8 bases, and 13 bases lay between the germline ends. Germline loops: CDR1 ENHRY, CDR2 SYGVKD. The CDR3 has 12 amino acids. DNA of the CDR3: TGTGCCATCAGGGGTGAGGGGAGCGGCTACACCTTC. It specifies CAIRGEGSGYTF.

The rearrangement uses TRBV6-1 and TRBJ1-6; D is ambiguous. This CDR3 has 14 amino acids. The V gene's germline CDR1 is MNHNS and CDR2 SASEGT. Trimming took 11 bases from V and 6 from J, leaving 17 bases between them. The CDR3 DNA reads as TGTGCCGGTTCTCCCTCGGCAGTTAATTCACCCCTCCACTTT. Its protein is CAGSPSAVNSPLHF.

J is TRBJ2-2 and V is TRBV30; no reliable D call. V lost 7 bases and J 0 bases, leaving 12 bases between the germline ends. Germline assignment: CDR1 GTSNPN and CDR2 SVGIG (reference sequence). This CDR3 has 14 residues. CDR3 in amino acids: CAFGRGSNTGELFF. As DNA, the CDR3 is TGTGCCTTTGGGCGCGGATCGAACACCGGGGAGCTGTTTTTT.

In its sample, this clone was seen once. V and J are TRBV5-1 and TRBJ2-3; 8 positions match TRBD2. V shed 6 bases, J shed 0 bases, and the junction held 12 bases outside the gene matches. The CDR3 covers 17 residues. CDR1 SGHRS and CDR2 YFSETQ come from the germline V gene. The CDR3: CASKRTSQMGSTDTQYF. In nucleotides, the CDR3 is TGCGCCAGCAAAAGGACTAGCCAAATGGGTAGCACAGATACGCAGTATTTT.

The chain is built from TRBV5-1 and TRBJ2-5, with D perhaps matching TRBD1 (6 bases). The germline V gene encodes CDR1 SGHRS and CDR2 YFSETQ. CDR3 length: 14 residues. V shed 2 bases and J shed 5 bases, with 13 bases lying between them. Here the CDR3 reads CASSFLTGLETQYF. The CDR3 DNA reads TGCGCCAGCAGCTTCCTGACAGGTTTGGAGACCCAGTACTTC.

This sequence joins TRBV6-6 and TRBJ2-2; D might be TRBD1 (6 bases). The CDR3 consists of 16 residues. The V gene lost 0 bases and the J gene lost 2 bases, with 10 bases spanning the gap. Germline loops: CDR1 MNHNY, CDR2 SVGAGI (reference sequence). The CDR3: CASSYSGAANTGELFF. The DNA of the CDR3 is TGTGCCAGCAGTTACTCGGGGGCAGCAAACACCGGGGAGCTGTTTTTT.

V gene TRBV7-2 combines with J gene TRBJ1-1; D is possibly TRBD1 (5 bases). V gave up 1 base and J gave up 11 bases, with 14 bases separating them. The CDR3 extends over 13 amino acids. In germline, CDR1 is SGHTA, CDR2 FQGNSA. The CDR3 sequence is CASSLDLTGAAFF. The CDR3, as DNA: TGTGCCAGCAGCTTAGATCTTACAGGCGCTGCTTTCTTT.

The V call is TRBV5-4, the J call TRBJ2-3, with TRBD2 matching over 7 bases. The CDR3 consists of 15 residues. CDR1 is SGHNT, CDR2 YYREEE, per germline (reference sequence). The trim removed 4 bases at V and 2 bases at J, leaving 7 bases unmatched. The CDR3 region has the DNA TGTGCCAGCAGCCTGGGGGGGTTGGCCACAGATACGCAGTATTTT. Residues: CASSLGGLATDTQYF.

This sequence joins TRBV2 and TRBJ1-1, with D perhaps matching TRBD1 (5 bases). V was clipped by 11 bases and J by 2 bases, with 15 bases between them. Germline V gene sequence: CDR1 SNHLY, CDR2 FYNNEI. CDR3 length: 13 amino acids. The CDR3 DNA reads TGTGCCGGCCGGGACTCCTTCAACACTGAAGCTTTCTTT. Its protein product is CAGRDSFNTEAFF.

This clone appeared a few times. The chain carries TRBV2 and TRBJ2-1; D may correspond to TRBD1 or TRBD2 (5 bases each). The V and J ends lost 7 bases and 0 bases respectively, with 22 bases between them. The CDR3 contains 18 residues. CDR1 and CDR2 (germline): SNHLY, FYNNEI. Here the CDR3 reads CASKTGTVTRSSYNEQFF. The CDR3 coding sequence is TGTGCCAGCAAGACCGGGACGGTCACTAGGAGCTCCTACAATGAGCAGTTCTTC.

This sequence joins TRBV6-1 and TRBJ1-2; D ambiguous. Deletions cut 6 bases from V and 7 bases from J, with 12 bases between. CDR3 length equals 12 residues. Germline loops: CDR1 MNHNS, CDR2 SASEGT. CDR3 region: CASRSMGGGYTF. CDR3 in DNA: TGTGCCAGCAGGAGTATGGGAGGTGGCTACACCTTC.

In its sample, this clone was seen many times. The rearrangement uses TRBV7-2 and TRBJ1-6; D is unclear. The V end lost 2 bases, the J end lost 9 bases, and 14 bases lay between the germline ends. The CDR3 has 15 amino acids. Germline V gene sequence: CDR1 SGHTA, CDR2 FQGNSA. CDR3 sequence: CASSLWFRGGSPLHF. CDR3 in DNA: TGTGCCAGCAGCTTATGGTTTCGGGGAGGTTCACCCCTCCACTTT.

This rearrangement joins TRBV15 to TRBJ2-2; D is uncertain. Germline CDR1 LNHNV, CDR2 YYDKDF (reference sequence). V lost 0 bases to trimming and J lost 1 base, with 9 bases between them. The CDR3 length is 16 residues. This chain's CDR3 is CATSRDKFGNTGELFF. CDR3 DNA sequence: TGTGCCACCAGCAGAGATAAGTTTGGGAACACCGGGGAGCTGTTTTTT.

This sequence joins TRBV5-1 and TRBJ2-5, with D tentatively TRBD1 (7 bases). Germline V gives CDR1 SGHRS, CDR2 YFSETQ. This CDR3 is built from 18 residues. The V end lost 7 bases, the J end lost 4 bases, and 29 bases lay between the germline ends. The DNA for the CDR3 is TGCGCCAGCGCACAGGGGACACTGAATAGCGGAGCCATAGAGACCCAGTACTTC. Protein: CASAQGTLNSGAIETQYF. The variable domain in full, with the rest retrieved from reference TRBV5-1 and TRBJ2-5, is KAGVTQTPRYLIKTRGQQVTLSCSPISGHRSVSWYQQTPGQGLQFLFEYFSETQRNKGNFPGRFSGRQFSNSRSEMNVSTLELGDSALYLCASAQGTLNSGAIETQYFGPGTRLLVL.

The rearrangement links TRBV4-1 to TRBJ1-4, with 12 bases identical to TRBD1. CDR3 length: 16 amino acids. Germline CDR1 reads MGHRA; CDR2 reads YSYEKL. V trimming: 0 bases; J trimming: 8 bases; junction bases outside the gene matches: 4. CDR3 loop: CASSQEGTGGAEKLFF. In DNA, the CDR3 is TGCGCCAGCAGCCAAGAGGGGACAGGGGGCGCGGAAAAACTGTTTTTT.

The CDR3 loop is CASRAEAYEQYF. CDR3 coding DNA: TGTGCCAGCAGAGCGGAAGCCTACGAGCAGTACTTC. The V gene is TRBV2, the J gene TRBJ2-7, with D possibly TRBD2 on 5 matching bases. Germline V gene lookup returns CDR1 SNHLY and CDR2 FYNNEI. Trimming left V 6 bases short and J 2 bases short, with 8 bases between. CDR3 length: 12 residues.

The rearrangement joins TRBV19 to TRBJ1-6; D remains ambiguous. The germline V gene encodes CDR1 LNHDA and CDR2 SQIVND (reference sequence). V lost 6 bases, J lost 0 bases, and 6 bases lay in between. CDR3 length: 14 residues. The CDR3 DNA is TGTGCCAGTAGCGTGAGCTCCTATAATTCACCCCTCCACTTT. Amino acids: CASSVSSYNSPLHF.

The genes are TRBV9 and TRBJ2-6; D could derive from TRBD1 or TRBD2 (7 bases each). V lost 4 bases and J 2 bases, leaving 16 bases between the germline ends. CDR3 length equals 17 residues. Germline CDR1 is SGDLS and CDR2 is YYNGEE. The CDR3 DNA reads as TGTGCCAGCAGCTCCAGCAGGGGGGGCGCTGGGGCCAACGTCCTGACTTTC. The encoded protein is CASSSSRGGAGANVLTF.

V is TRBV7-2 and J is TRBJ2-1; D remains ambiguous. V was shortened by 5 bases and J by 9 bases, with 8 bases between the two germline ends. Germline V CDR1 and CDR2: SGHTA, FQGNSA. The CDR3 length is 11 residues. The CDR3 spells CASSPALEQFF. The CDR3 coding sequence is TGTGCCAGCAGCCCGGCGCTTGAGCAGTTCTTC. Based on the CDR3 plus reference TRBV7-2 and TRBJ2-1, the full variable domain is GAGVSQSPSNKVTEKGKDVELRCDPISGHTALYWYRQSLGQGLEFLIYFQGNSAPDKSGLPSDRFSAERTGGSVSTLTIQRTQQEDSAVYLCASSPALEQFFGPGTRLTVL.

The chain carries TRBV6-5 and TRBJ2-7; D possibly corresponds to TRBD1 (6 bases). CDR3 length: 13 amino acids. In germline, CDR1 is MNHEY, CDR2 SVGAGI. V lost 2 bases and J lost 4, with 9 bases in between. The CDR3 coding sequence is TGTGCCAGCAGTTACGGGGGCCAATACGAGCAGTACTTC. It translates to CASSYGGQYEQYF.

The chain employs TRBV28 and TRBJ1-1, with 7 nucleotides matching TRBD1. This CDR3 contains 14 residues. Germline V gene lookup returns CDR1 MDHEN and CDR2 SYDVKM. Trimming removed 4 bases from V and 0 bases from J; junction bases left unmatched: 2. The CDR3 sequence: CASSSQGMNTEAFF. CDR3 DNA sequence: TGTGCCAGCAGTTCACAGGGGATGAACACTGAAGCTTTCTTT.

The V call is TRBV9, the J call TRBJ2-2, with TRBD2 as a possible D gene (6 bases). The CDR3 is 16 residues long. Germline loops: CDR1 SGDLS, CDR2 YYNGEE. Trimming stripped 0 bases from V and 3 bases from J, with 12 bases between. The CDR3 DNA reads TGTGCCAGCAGCGTAGGAGCGGGCCCGGACACCGGGGAGCTGTTTTTT. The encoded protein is CASSVGAGPDTGELFF.

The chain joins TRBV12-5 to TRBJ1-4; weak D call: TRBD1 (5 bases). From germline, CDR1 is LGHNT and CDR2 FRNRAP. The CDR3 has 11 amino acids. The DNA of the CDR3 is TGTGAGGCACAGGAAAATGAAAAACTGTTTTTT. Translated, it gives CEAQENEKLFF.

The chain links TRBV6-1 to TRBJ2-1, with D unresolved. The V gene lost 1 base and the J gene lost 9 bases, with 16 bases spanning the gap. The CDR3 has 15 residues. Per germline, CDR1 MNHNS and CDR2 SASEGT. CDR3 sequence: CASSEVGSSFGEQFF. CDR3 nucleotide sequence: TGTGCCAGCAGTGAAGTGGGCAGTAGTTTCGGTGAGCAGTTCTTC.